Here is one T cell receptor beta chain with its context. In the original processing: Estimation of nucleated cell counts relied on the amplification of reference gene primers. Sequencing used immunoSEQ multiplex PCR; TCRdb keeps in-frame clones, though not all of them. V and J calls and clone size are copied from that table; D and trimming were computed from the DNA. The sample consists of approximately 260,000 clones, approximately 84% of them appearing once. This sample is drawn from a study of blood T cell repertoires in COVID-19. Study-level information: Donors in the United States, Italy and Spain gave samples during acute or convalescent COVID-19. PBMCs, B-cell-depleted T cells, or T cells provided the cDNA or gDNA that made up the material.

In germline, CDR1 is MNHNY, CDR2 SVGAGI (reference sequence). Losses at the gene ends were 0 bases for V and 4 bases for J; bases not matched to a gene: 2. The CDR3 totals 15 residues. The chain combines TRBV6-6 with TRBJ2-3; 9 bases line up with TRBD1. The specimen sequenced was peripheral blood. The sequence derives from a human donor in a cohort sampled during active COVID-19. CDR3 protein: CASSYSGTGSDTQYF. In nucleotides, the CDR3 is TGTGCCAGCAGTTACTCGGGGACAGGGTCAGATACGCAGTATTTT.